The clone carrying this TCR beta chain was detected many times. What it recognizes is unknown. These data come from a study of early T cells in non-severe SARS-CoV-2 infection. The study's findings and limits: VDJdb matches were skewed toward anti-spike CD8 T cell responses.

Unique molecular identifier tags were affixed to discrete cDNA molecules. TCRdb processed the 5' RACE reads anew with MiXCR; each CDR3 protein has one entry. The sample contains more than 25,000 distinct CDR3 sequences, about 4.5% of which appear only once. V dropped 5 bases and J dropped 5 bases, with 18 bases sitting between them. The CDR3 contains 14 residues. Per the germline V gene, CDR1 is SQVTM and CDR2 is ANQGSEA. The specimen comprised whole blood, sampled at baseline. This clonotype was obtained from an adult who was a healthcare worker with PCR-confirmed SARS-CoV-2 infection or an uninfected control (not recorded which). V gene TRBV29-1 combines with J gene TRBJ1-1; the D is unclear. This CDR3 is CSVRGRLSRTEAFF. The CDR3 region has the DNA TGCAGCGTTCGAGGACGACTGTCGAGGACTGAAGCTTTCTTT. Variable domain in full (rest from reference TRBV29-1 and TRBJ1-1): SAVISQKPSRDICQRGTSLTIQCQVDSQVTMMFWYRQQPGQSLTLIATANQGSEATYESGFVIDKFPISRPNLTFSTLTVSNMSPEDSSIYLCSVRGRLSRTEAFFGQGTRLTVV.